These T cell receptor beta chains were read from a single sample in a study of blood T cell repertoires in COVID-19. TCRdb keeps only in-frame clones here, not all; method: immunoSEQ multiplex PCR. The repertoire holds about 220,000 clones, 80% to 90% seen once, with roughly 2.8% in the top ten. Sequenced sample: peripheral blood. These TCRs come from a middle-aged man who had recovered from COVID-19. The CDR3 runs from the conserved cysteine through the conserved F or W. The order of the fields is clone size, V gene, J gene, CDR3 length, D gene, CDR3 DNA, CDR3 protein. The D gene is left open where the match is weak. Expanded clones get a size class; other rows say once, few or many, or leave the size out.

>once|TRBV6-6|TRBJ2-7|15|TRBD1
TGTGCCAGCAGTTACTCTGGACAGGGGACCCACGAGCAGTACTTC
CASSYSGQGTHEQYF
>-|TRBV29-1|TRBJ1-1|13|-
TGCAGCGCCCTAGATGGGGGGAAATCTGAAGCTTTCTTT
CSALDGGKSEAFF
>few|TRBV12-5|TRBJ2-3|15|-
TGTGCTAGTGGTTTGGGACTAGTAGCCCCAGATACGCAGTATTTT
CASGLGLVAPDTQYF
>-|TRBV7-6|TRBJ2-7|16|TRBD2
TGTGCCAGCAGCTTAAACCCGGGACTAGCGGGAGCCGAGCAGTACTTC
CASSLNPGLAGAEQYF
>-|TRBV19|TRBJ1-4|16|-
TGTGCCAGTAGTTCCCAGGGAGGGCGGACTAATGAAAAACTGTTTTTT
CASSSQGGRTNEKLFF
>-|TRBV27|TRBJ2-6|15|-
TGTGCCAGCAGTCCAGTGTTCTCTGGGGCCAACGTCCTGACTTTC
CASSPVFSGANVLTF
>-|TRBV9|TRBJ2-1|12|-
TGTGCCAGCAGCGTAGGGAGGGGTGAGCAGTTCTTC
CASSVGRGEQFF
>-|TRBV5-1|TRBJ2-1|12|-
TGCGCCAGCATCGGGATAAACCCTGAGCAGTTCTTC
CASIGINPEQFF
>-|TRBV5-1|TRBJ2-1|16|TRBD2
TGCGCCAGCAGCCCCAGACTAGCAGGCTCCTACAATGAGCAGTTCTTC
CASSPRLAGSYNEQFF
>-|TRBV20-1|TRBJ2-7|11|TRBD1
TGCAGTGCTGACAGGGACCACGAGCAGTACTTC
CSADRDHEQYF
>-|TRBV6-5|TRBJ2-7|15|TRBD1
TGTGCCAGCACCAATCCCGGGACAGGGCGGTACGAGCAGTACTTC
CASTNPGTGRYEQYF
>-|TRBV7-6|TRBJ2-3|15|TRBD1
TGTGCCAGCAGCCAGAGGGACAGGATCGCAGATACGCAGTATTTT
CASSQRDRIADTQYF
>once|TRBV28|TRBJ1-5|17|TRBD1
TGTGCCAGCAGGGGAATGACAGGGGTCGTGCGCAATCAGCCCCAGCATTTT
CASRGMTGVVRNQPQHF
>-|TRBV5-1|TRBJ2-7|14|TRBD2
TGCGCCAGCAGCTCCGGGGGGGCACAAAACGAGCAGTACTTC
CASSSGGAQNEQYF
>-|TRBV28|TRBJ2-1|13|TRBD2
TGTGCCAGCAGTCCGGGACTAGCCGTTGAGCAGTTCTTC
CASSPGLAVEQFF
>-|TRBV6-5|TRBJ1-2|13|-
TGTGCCAGCAGCGAGGTGGGGGGCTATGGCTACACCTTC
CASSEVGGYGYTF
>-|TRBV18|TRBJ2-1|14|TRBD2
TGTGCCAGCGGGACTAGCGGAATTTACAATGAGCAGTTCTTC
CASGTSGIYNEQFF
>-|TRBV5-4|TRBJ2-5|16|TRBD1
TGTGCCAGCAGCCAAGGGACAGGGGGAACAGAAGAGATCCAGTACTTC
CASSQGTGGTEEIQYF
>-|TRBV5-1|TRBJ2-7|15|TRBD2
TGCGCCAGCAGCCTAGCTGCGGGGGGCGGCTACGAGCAGTACTTC
CASSLAAGGGYEQYF
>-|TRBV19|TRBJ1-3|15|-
TGTGCCATTAAAACTAGGCAGGACTCTGGAAACACCATATATTTT
CAIKTRQDSGNTIYF
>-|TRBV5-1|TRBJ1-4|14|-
TGCGCCAGCAGCTCGGGACTAGCTAATGAAAAACTGTTTTTT
CASSSGLANEKLFF
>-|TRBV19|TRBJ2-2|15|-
TGTGCCAGTAGTATTGATCGGTCTAGCGCCGGGGAGCTGTTTTTT
CASSIDRSSAGELFF
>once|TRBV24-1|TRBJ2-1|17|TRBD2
TGTGCCACCAGTCAACCGGGACTAGCGGGATTACCCAATGAGCAGTTCTTC
CATSQPGLAGLPNEQFF
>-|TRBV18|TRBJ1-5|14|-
TGTGCCAGCTCACCGACGGCAGGTAATCAGCCCCAGCATTTT
CASSPTAGNQPQHF
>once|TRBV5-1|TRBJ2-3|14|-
TGCGCCAGCAGCAGTCACCGGGGAGCAGATACGCAGTATTTT
CASSSHRGADTQYF
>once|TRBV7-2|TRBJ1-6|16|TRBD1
TGTGCCAGCAGCACAACGGGACAGGGGATTAATTCACCCCTCCACTTT
CASSTTGQGINSPLHF
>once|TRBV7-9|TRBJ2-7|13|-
TGTGCCAGCAGCTCAGGACAGACCTACGAGCAGTACTTC
CASSSGQTYEQYF
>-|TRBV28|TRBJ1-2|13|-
TGTGCCAGCAGCGACAGGAAGGGATATGGCTACACCTTC
CASSDRKGYGYTF
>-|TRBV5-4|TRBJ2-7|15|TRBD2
TGTGCCAGCAGCCCAAGGGGTGGGAGGGCCTACGAGCAGTACTTC
CASSPRGGRAYEQYF
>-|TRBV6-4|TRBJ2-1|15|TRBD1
TGTGCCAGCAGTCTTAGACAGGGGGTAGGTAATGAGCAGTTCTTC
CASSLRQGVGNEQFF
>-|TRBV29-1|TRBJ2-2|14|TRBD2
TGCAGCGGCGTAACGGGAGGCCACACCGGGGAGCTGTTTTTT
CSGVTGGHTGELFF
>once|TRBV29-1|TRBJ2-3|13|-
TGCAGCGGAAGGCGGGGAAGCACAGATACGCAGTATTTT
CSGRRGSTDTQYF
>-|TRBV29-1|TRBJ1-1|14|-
TGCAGCGCCCGTTTCGGGGGAGGGGGCACTGAAGCTTTCTTT
CSARFGGGGTEAFF
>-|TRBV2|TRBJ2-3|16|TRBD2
TGTGCCAGCAGCCGAAACCTAGCGGGAGGAACAGATACGCAGTATTTT
CASSRNLAGGTDTQYF
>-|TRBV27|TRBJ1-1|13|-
TGTGCCAGCAGCTACAGGGTGAACACTGAAGCTTTCTTT
CASSYRVNTEAFF
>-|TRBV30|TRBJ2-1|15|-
TGTGCCTGGAGTCCCCAGACTAGTCGGGGCTATGAGCAGTTCTTC
CAWSPQTSRGYEQFF
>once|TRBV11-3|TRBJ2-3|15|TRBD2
TGTGCCAGCAGCTTAGGCGGGAGCAAAGCAGATACGCAGTATTTT
CASSLGGSKADTQYF
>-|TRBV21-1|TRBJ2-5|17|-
TGTGCCAGCAGCAAAGCTATTACTAGCGGCTTCGAAGAGACCCAGTACTTC
CASSKAITSGFEETQYF
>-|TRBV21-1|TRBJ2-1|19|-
TGTGCCAGCAGCTACCTAGTAGGACTAGCGGGAGAAGTGTTATATGAGCAGTTCTTC
CASSYLVGLAGEVLYEQFF
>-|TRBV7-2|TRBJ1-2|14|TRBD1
TGTGCCAGCAGCTTATTTGACAGGGGCTATGGCTACACCTTC
CASSLFDRGYGYTF
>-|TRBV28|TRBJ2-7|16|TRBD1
TGTGCCAGCAGTTTACGCCCCGGGACAGGTGTGTACGAGCAGTACTTC
CASSLRPGTGVYEQYF